This entry lists 30 T cell receptor beta chains sequenced from one sample in a study of CD4 T cells in relation to SARS-CoV-2 and coronaviruses. Unexposed donor CD4+ T cells date from about 2011-2018, before the COVID-19 pandemic. TCRdb's table, derived via immunoSEQ multiplex PCR, lists solely in-frame clones and lacks some. The sample has some 65,000 clones, about 89% seen once. Sequencing input: memory CD4+ T cells from PBMCs. The receptors here all came from a human donor in good health.

The rearrangement links TRBV7-2 to TRBJ1-6, with 7 bases lining up with TRBD1. Germline V lookup: CDR1 SGHTA, CDR2 FQGNSA. Trimming removed 3 bases from V and 9 bases from J; junction bases left unmatched: 17. The CDR3 is 18 residues long. The CDR3 sequence is CASSFWTGIGFGGSPLHF. The DNA for the CDR3 is TGTGCCAGCAGCTTTTGGACAGGCATCGGGTTTGGTGGTTCACCCCTCCACTTT.

This clone occurred once. The J gene is TRBJ2-1, the V gene TRBV10-3, with 10 bases that match TRBD1. Germline V gene lookup returns CDR1 ENHRY and CDR2 SYGVKD. V was clipped by 6 bases and J by 8 bases; unmatched bases: 10. This CDR3 spans 15 amino acids. The CDR3 here is CAISPGQGNVDEQFF. The CDR3, as DNA: TGTGCCATCAGCCCGGGACAGGGGAATGTTGATGAGCAGTTCTTC.

V usage is TRBV5-1 and J usage is TRBJ2-5, with 10 bases matching TRBD1. Trimming removed 4 bases from V and 5 bases from J; junction bases left unmatched: 11. This CDR3 has 16 residues. CDR1 SGHRS and CDR2 YFSETQ come from the germline V gene. The CDR3, as DNA: TGCGCCAGCAGCCTGATCCCGGGACAGGGGACGGAGACCCAGTACTTC. Its translation is CASSLIPGQGTETQYF.

The V call is TRBV20-1, the J call TRBJ1-1; D is perhaps TRBD1 (5 bases). The V end lost 4 bases, the J end lost 4 bases, and 7 bases lay between the germline ends. CDR3 length equals 11 residues. Germline V CDR1 and CDR2: DFQATT, SNEGSKA (reference sequence). CDR3 loop: CSATGITEAFF. The CDR3 DNA reads as TGCAGTGCTACAGGGATCACTGAAGCTTTCTTT.

The gene calls are TRBV14 and TRBJ1-4; D is possibly TRBD1 (5 bases). The germline V and J ends were trimmed by 1 base and 3 bases, with 9 bases remaining between them. Germline CDR1 and CDR2: SGHDN and FVKESK. CDR3 size: 15 residues. CDR3 amino acids: CASSQARQPNEKLFF. CDR3 nucleotides: TGTGCCAGCAGCCAAGCCCGACAGCCTAATGAAAAACTGTTTTTT.

V gene TRBV19 combines with J gene TRBJ1-6; D ambiguous. The ends were cut back, 8 bases at V and 9 bases at J, with 20 bases in the middle. This CDR3 region has 15 residues. Germline CDR1 LNHDA, CDR2 SQIVND (reference sequence). The CDR3 DNA reads TGTGCCAGTGGCTTCAGTTTGGCAGGTGCTTCACCCCTCCACTTT. Translation: CASGFSLAGASPLHF.

This chain connects TRBV7-3 to TRBJ2-6; TRBD1 aligns across 8 bases. CDR1 and CDR2 from the germline V gene are SGHTA and FQGTGA. CDR3 length equals 16 residues. The trim removed 5 bases at V and 3 bases at J, leaving 6 bases unmatched. In DNA, the CDR3 is TGTGCCAGCAGCCCTACAGGGGGTGGTGGGGCCAACGTCCTGACTTTC. It codes for CASSPTGGGGANVLTF.

The count of this clone is one. The V call is TRBV5-4, the J call TRBJ1-6, with D hard to call. CDR3 length: 17 amino acids. Germline-derived CDR1 and CDR2 are SGHNT and YYREEE (reference sequence). V gave up 4 bases and J gave up 2 bases, with 16 bases separating them. As DNA, the CDR3 is TGTGCCAGCAGCCCGGGGTCCGGGGTGGCCTATAATTCACCCCTCCACTTT. Translated, it gives CASSPGSGVAYNSPLHF.

The genes are TRBV2 and TRBJ2-5; TRBD2 agrees at 10 bases. This CDR3 region has 15 residues. In germline, CDR1 is SNHLY, CDR2 FYNNEI. V lost 3 bases to trimming and J lost 3 bases; unmatched junction nucleotides: 4. The CDR3 spells CASSDLAGDEETQYF. The CDR3 DNA reads as TGTGCCAGCAGTGATCTAGCGGGGGATGAAGAGACCCAGTACTTC.

The chain employs TRBV9 and TRBJ2-2, with D hard to call. The V end was cut by 4 bases, the J end by 3 bases, with 4 bases between. Germline assignment: CDR1 SGDLS and CDR2 YYNGEE. The CDR3 totals 12 residues. This CDR3 reads CASSPYTGELFF. The CDR3, as DNA: TGTGCCAGCAGCCCATACACCGGGGAGCTGTTTTTT.

The chain uses TRBV6-1 and TRBJ2-7, with no clear D. CDR3 length equals 13 residues. Germline V gene sequence: CDR1 MNHNS, CDR2 SASEGT. Trimming removed 1 base at V and 0 bases at J, with 4 bases between. The CDR3 nucleotides read TGTGCCAGCAGTGAAGTGGCCTCCTACGAGCAGTACTTC. Encoded protein: CASSEVASYEQYF.

The rearrangement uses TRBV7-8 and TRBJ2-7; a possible D gene is TRBD1 (5 bases). The CDR3 is 14 residues long. In germline, CDR1 is SGHVS, CDR2 FQNEAQ. Trimming left V 1 base short and J 6 bases short, with 13 bases between. In nucleotides, the CDR3 is TGTGCCAGCAGCTTAGATCAGGGTAGGGCCGAGCAGTACTTC. Residues: CASSLDQGRAEQYF.

This clone was observed a handful of times. The CDR3, as DNA: TGCGCCAGCAGCACAGGACAGGGGGGTGGTCAGCCCCAGCATTTT. Translation: CASSTGQGGGQPQHF. The J gene is TRBJ1-5, the V gene TRBV5-1; 10 nucleotides line up with TRBD1. Germline V lookup: CDR1 SGHRS, CDR2 YFSETQ. V dropped 4 bases and J dropped 6; count of bases not matched to a gene: 7. The CDR3 spans 15 residues.

The chain is built from TRBV28 and TRBJ1-4, with 7 bases fitting TRBD1. The CDR3 extends over 15 amino acids. The trim removed 5 bases at V and 7 bases at J, leaving 10 bases unmatched. Germline V gene sequence: CDR1 MDHEN, CDR2 SYDVKM. In nucleotides, the CDR3 is TGTGCCAGCAGTCTCCTAGCAGGGGGTGGTGAAAAACTGTTTTTT. Amino acid sequence: CASSLLAGGGEKLFF. Complete variable domain (other parts from reference TRBV28 and TRBJ1-4): DVKVTQSSRYLVKRTGEKVFLECVQDMDHENMFWYRQDPGLGLRLIYFSYDVKMKEKGDIPEGYSVSREKKERFSLILESASTNQTSMYLCASSLLAGGGEKLFFGSGTQLSVL.

The V call is TRBV18, the J call TRBJ2-3; D call uncertain. The V and J ends lost 4 bases and 3 bases respectively, with 11 bases between them. The CDR3 covers 14 residues. Looked up from germline, CDR1 is KGHSH and CDR2 is LQKENI. CDR3 in amino acids: CASSQGSMTDTQYF. The CDR3 DNA reads as TGTGCCAGCTCACAGGGTAGTATGACAGATACGCAGTATTTT.

V and J are TRBV11-3 and TRBJ2-2; 9 positions agree with TRBD1. The junction had 5 bases not matched to a gene; V was cut back by 3 bases and J by 3 bases. Germline V gene data show CDR1 as SGHNT and CDR2 as YENEEA. This CDR3 comprises 16 residues. The CDR3, as DNA: TGTGCCAGCAGCTTTACCGGGACAGGGCACACCGGGGAGCTGTTTTTT. Protein sequence: CASSFTGTGHTGELFF.

V and J are TRBV11-3 and TRBJ2-3, with a tentative D call TRBD2 (7 bases). Germline-derived CDR1 and CDR2 are SGHNT and YENEEA. The length of the CDR3 is 18 residues. With 4 bases removed from V and 0 bases from J, the gap between germline ends came to 20 bases. For the CDR3, the DNA is TGTGCCAGCAGCTCCCCGACTGCGGGGGCTGCTAGCACAGATACGCAGTATTTT. This gives the protein CASSSPTAGAASTDTQYF. The variable domain in full, completed from reference TRBV11-3 and TRBJ2-3, reads EAGVVQSPRYKIIEKKQPVAFWCNPISGHNTLYWYLQNLGQGPELLIRYENEEAVDDSQLPKDRFSAERLKGVDSTLKIQPAELGDSAVYLCASSSPTAGAASTDTQYFGPGTRLTVL.

The V and J genes are TRBV4-1 and TRBJ2-1; TRBD2 aligns across 13 bases. Germline lookup yields CDR1 MGHRA and CDR2 YSYEKL. The length of the CDR3 is 16 residues. The V gene end was trimmed by 0 bases and the J gene end by 12 bases; junction bases not matched to a gene: 8. The CDR3 loop is CASSQELAGGQRRQFF. CDR3 DNA: TGCGCCAGCAGCCAAGAACTAGCGGGAGGGCAAAGAAGGCAGTTCTTC.

V and J are TRBV28 and TRBJ1-5; the D is unclear. The CDR3 loop spans 12 amino acids. The V gene lost 3 bases and the J gene lost 6 bases, with 6 bases spanning the gap. CDR1 and CDR2 (germline): MDHEN, SYDVKM. CDR3 residues: CASSFVGQPQHF. The CDR3, as DNA: TGTGCCAGCAGTTTCGTGGGTCAGCCCCAGCATTTT.

This clone occurred a few times. The chain has TRBV6-2 or TRBV6-3 and TRBJ1-4, with D uncertain. This CDR3 has 12 residues. Germline loops: CDR1 MNHEY, CDR2 SVGEGT. Trimming cost V 2 bases and J 7 bases, with 5 bases left between them. CDR3 DNA sequence: TGTGCCAGCAGTTACATCCGTGAAAAACTGTTTTTT. Amino acids: CASSYIREKLFF.

This chain links TRBV3-1 (or the pseudogene TRBV3-2) with TRBJ1-2; D gene unclear. The CDR3 totals 15 residues. The germline CDR1 and CDR2 sequences are LGHDT and YNNKEL (reference sequence). The ends were cut back, 0 bases at V and 5 bases at J, with 13 bases in the middle. The CDR3 region has the DNA TGTGCCAGCAGCCAAGACCCGGTTCAGGTATATGGCTACACCTTC. Its translation is CASSQDPVQVYGYTF.

The rearrangement uses TRBV5-1 and TRBJ2-5; D unclear. Trimming took off 4 bases at V and 1 base at J, with 2 bases between the two ends. In germline, CDR1 is SGHRS, CDR2 YFSETQ. The CDR3 is 11 amino acids. The CDR3 here is CASSAQETQYF. The CDR3 DNA reads TGCGCCAGCAGCGCCCAAGAGACCCAGTACTTC.

The chain couples TRBV19 to TRBJ1-1; D not resolved. The germline V and J ends were trimmed by 5 bases and 6 bases, with 10 bases remaining between them. The CDR3 spans 12 residues. Germline V CDR1 and CDR2: LNHDA, SQIVND (reference sequence). CDR3 DNA: TGTGCCAGTAGTCGAACGGCTTCTGAAGCTTTCTTT. Protein product: CASSRTASEAFF.

V gene TRBV10-3 combines with J gene TRBJ1-1, with D possibly being TRBD1 (5 bases). This CDR3 spans 13 amino acids. Trimming pared 11 bases from V and 0 bases from J, leaving 13 bases between. Germline V gene lookup returns CDR1 ENHRY and CDR2 SYGVKD. CDR3 residues: CAVQPTVNTEAFF. The CDR3 DNA is TGTGCCGTACAACCGACAGTGAACACTGAAGCTTTCTTT.

The chain recombines TRBV30 with TRBJ1-5; 7 positions agree with TRBD1. The trim removed 3 bases at V and 3 bases at J, leaving 2 bases unmatched. This CDR3 has 13 amino acids. Germline CDR1 is GTSNPN and CDR2 is SVGIG (reference sequence). CDR3 coding DNA: TGTGCCTGGAGGGGACAGTACAATCAGCCCCAGCATTTT. This codes for CAWRGQYNQPQHF.

V and J are TRBV10-1 and TRBJ2-7; TRBD2 matches at 7 bases. In germline, CDR1 is WNHNN, CDR2 SYGVQD (reference sequence). The CDR3 is made up of 14 amino acids. Trimming took 3 bases from V and 6 from J; bases not matched to a gene: 8. The CDR3 protein is CASSDIGEGREQYF. As DNA, the CDR3 is TGCGCCAGCAGTGATATAGGGGAGGGACGCGAGCAGTACTTC.

The J gene is TRBJ2-1, the V gene TRBV19, with 10 bases lining up with TRBD1. The germline V gene has CDR1 LNHDA and CDR2 SQIVND (reference sequence). V shed 5 bases and J 3 bases; nucleotides not matched to a gene: 7. The CDR3 has 16 residues. CDR3 in amino acids: CASSDSGTGVYNEQFF. The CDR3 DNA reads TGTGCCAGTAGTGATTCCGGGACAGGGGTCTACAATGAGCAGTTCTTC. Full variable domain (remainder filled in from reference TRBV19 and TRBJ2-1): DGGITQSPKYLFRKEGQNVTLSCEQNLNHDAMYWYRQDPGQGLRLIYYSQIVNDFQKGDIAEGYSVSREKKESFPLTVTSAQKNPTAFYLCASSDSGTGVYNEQFFGPGTRLTVL.

The table lists this clone with a few counts. The chain recombines TRBV20-1 with TRBJ2-3; D not resolved. The CDR3 is made up of 13 amino acids. Germline CDR1 and CDR2: DFQATT and SNEGSKA (reference sequence). V was shortened by 3 bases and J by 6 bases, with 13 bases between the two germline ends. CDR3 nucleotide sequence: TGCAGTGCTAGTTCTACCACACGGGATACGCAGTATTTT. This encodes CSASSTTRDTQYF.

Concerning this clone itself: This CDR3 fails to terminate in the conserved phenylalanine or tryptophan, so it likely reflects a read error. The DNA is omitted, as the CDR3 cannot be located on it reliably, and the CDR3 follows TCRdb's listing. The chain carries TRBV5-4 and TRBJ2-7. The germline gives CDR1 SGHNT, CDR2 YYREEE (reference sequence). The CDR3 spans 10 residues, counting both ends. The CDR3 protein is CASSPPSLEI.

This rearrangement joins TRBV18 to TRBJ2-3, with TRBD1 identical over 9 bases. After removal of 3 bases from V and 14 bases from J, the junction contained 9 bases not matched to a gene. Germline lookup yields CDR1 KGHSH and CDR2 LQKENI. CDR3 length equals 13 residues. The CDR3 coding sequence is TGTGCCAGCTCACCGGGGACAGGGCCACCTCCGTATTTT. Amino acids: CASSPGTGPPPYF.